The next 26 T cell receptor beta chains were all read from a single sample in a study of blood T cells in healthy people across ages. Then a second PCR, running roughly 6 to 11 cycles, was carried out with a sample-barcoded 5' primer and a J-beta primer mix. Each CDR3 protein is one row after TCRdb ran MiXCR on the 5' RACE reads. The data hold about 2 million distinct CDR3 sequences, with 49% observed a single time. Sequenced input: blood. These receptors all stem from a woman aged 35 to 49 in good health.

In its sample, this clonotype was seen a few times. Sequence at one end of the junction differs from germline and may be a read error. This chain uses TRBV7-2 with TRBJ2-5, with D perhaps TRBD1 (5 bases). Germline V lookup: CDR1 SGHTA, CDR2 FQGNSA. The CDR3 runs to 13 residues. The CDR3 DNA is TGTGCCAGTAGCTACTACAGGCAAGAGACCCAGTACTTC. Translation gives CASSYYRQETQYF.

This clonotype was seen a few times. The V gene is TRBV4-3, the J gene TRBJ2-5; no firm D call. Trimming removed 3 bases at V and 0 bases at J, with 5 bases between. Germline V gene lookup returns CDR1 LGHNA and CDR2 YSLEER. The CDR3 runs to 13 residues. The CDR3 is CASSQKYQETQYF. Written as DNA, the CDR3 is TGCGCCAGCAGCCAGAAGTACCAAGAGACCCAGTACTTC.

V and J are TRBV6-5 and TRBJ2-4; TRBD2 aligns across 12 bases. The J call could be wrong; TRBJ2-7 is a better fit for the DNA end. This CDR3 is built from 14 residues. Germline V CDR1 and CDR2: MNHEY, SVGAGI. CDR3 sequence: CASRATSGGYEQYF. The CDR3, as DNA: TGTGCCAGCAGAGCGACTAGCGGGGGCTACGAGCAGTACTTC.

V and J are TRBV6-2 or TRBV6-3 and TRBJ2-1; D is ambiguous. Looked up from germline, CDR1 is MNHEY and CDR2 is SVGEGT. Trimming shortened V by 2 bases and J by 11 bases, and 7 bases separated the two germline ends. The CDR3 length is 11 residues. CDR3 residues: CASSYGPQQFF. The CDR3 DNA follows: TGTGCCAGCAGTTACGGGCCCCAGCAGTTCTTC.

The sample holds a few counts of this clonotype. The V call is TRBV5-1, the J call TRBJ2-1; D may be TRBD1 or TRBD2 (6 bases each). The ends were cut back, 4 bases at V and 6 bases at J, with 11 bases in the middle. Per the germline V gene, CDR1 is SGHRS and CDR2 is YFSETQ. The CDR3 consists of 13 residues. For the CDR3, the DNA is TGCGCCAGCAGCAACAGGGACTTCAATGAGCAGTTCTTC. Protein sequence: CASSNRDFNEQFF.

This chain connects TRBV20-1 to TRBJ2-3; D gene unclear. This CDR3 has 13 residues. Looked up from germline, CDR1 is DFQATT and CDR2 is SNEGSKA (reference sequence). CDR3 residues: CAADGGNTDTQYF. The CDR3 DNA reads as TGCGCGGCTGATGGCGGAAACACAGATACGCAGTATTTT.

The chain recombines TRBV7-8 with TRBJ1-2; D is unresolved. CDR3 size: 15 residues. The V gene lost 1 base and the J gene lost 6 bases, with 15 bases spanning the gap. Germline assignment: CDR1 SGHVS and CDR2 FQNEAQ. CDR3 sequence reads: CASSLGPQKRDGYTF. CDR3 DNA: TGTGCCAGCAGCTTAGGTCCGCAGAAGCGGGATGGCTACACCTTC.

This chain joins TRBV7-2 and TRBJ2-7; 9 nucleotides match TRBD1. J gave up 2 bases and V 5 bases, and 7 bases lay outside the gene matches. CDR1 and CDR2 from the germline V gene are SGHTA and FQGNSA. This CDR3 has 15 amino acids. In nucleotides, the CDR3 is TGTGCCAGCAGCCGACGACAGGGGGGACCCTACGAGCAGTACTTC. This gives the protein CASSRRQGGPYEQYF.

This clonotype has just a few counts. The chain joins TRBV7-2 to TRBJ2-5; D is possibly TRBD2 (6 bases). The CDR3 covers 14 residues. Trimming cost V 5 bases and J 4 bases, with 14 bases left between them. Germline V gene data show CDR1 as SGHTA and CDR2 as FQGNSA. The CDR3 nucleotides are TGTGCCAGCAGCCTGGGGGGAAATTTAGAGACCCAGTACTTC. Translation gives CASSLGGNLETQYF. Full variable domain (outside the CDR3, taken from reference TRBV7-2 and TRBJ2-5): GAGVSQSPSNKVTEKGKDVELRCDPISGHTALYWYRQSLGQGLEFLIYFQGNSAPDKSGLPSDRFSAERTGGSVSTLTIQRTQQEDSAVYLCASSLGGNLETQYFGPGTRLLVL.

This clonotype was observed a handful of times. The chain is built from TRBV28 and TRBJ1-2, with 9 nucleotides matching TRBD1. Germline lookup yields CDR1 MDHEN and CDR2 SYDVKM. With 4 bases clipped from V and 6 bases from J, the junction kept 9 bases outside the gene matches. The CDR3 consists of 15 residues. Written as DNA, the CDR3 is TGTGCCAGCAGTTCAGCCGGGACAGGGAGACATGGCTACACCTTC. This encodes CASSSAGTGRHGYTF.

The CDR3 spells CSARERLAGVINEQFF. In DNA form, the CDR3 reads TGCAGTGCTAGAGAAAGACTAGCGGGGGTGATCAATGAGCAGTTCTTC. The genes are TRBV20-1 and TRBJ2-1, with TRBD2 matching 12 bases. Germline V gives CDR1 DFQATT, CDR2 SNEGSKA (reference sequence). After removal of 0 bases from V and 6 bases from J, the junction contained 6 bases not matched to a gene. The CDR3 spans 16 residues.

The chain couples TRBV4-2 to TRBJ1-2, with 7 bases matching TRBD1. V shed 3 bases, J shed 5 bases, and the junction held 12 bases outside the gene matches. This CDR3 has 16 residues. Germline V CDR1 and CDR2: LGHNA, YNFKEQ. CDR3: CASSQTGTAIGYGYTF. The CDR3 DNA sequence: TGTGCCAGCAGCCAGACCGGGACAGCAATAGGATATGGCTACACCTTC.

This clonotype has just a few counts. CDR3 nucleotide sequence: TGTGCCAGCAGCTTACGACAGGACCTGTACCAAGAGACCCAGTACTTC. It encodes CASSLRQDLYQETQYF. The V and J genes are TRBV7-2 and TRBJ2-5; TRBD1 is a possible D gene (6 bases). The CDR3 is 16 amino acids. Germline lookup yields CDR1 SGHTA and CDR2 FQGNSA. The V end was cut by 2 bases, the J end by 0 bases, with 13 bases between.

The chain has TRBV7-9 and TRBJ2-7; 9 bases are a match to TRBD1. Germline CDR1 reads SEHNR; CDR2 reads FQNEAQ (reference sequence). V was pared by 6 bases and J by 3 bases, with 9 bases of the junction left unmatched. The length of the CDR3 is 15 residues. CDR3 region: CASSSPDRGNYEQYF. The CDR3 DNA reads TGTGCCAGCAGTTCCCCGGACAGGGGAAACTACGAGCAGTACTTC. Full variable domain (remainder filled in from reference TRBV7-9 and TRBJ2-7): DTGVSQNPRHKITKRGQNVTFRCDPISEHNRLYWYRQTLGQGPEFLTYFQNEAQLEKSRLLSDRFSAERPKGSFSTLEIQRTEQGDSAMYLCASSSPDRGNYEQYFGPGTRLTVT.

The chain employs TRBV24-1 and TRBJ2-7; a weak D match, TRBD2 (5 bases). The CDR3 totals 16 residues. Looked up from germline, CDR1 is KGHDR and CDR2 is SFDVKD. Trimming shortened V by 4 bases and J by 3 bases, and 18 bases separated the two germline ends. CDR3 sequence (DNA): TGTGCCACCAGTGACAGCGGACCGAGAAACCGCTACGAGCAGTACTTC. Translated: CATSDSGPRNRYEQYF.

This chain joins TRBV5-1 and TRBJ1-5, with 7 nucleotides matching TRBD1. J lost 1 base, V lost 7 bases, and 8 bases had no gene match. The length of the CDR3 is 15 residues. Germline V gene lookup returns CDR1 SGHRS and CDR2 YFSETQ. CDR3 nucleotide sequence: TGCGCCAGCGCCCCAGGGGGATCCAGCAATCAGCCCCAGCATTTT. This codes for CASAPGGSSNQPQHF. Full variable domain (outside the CDR3, taken from reference TRBV5-1 and TRBJ1-5): KAGVTQTPRYLIKTRGQQVTLSCSPISGHRSVSWYQQTPGQGLQFLFEYFSETQRNKGNFPGRFSGRQFSNSRSEMNVSTLELGDSALYLCASAPGGSSNQPQHFGDGTRLSIL.

The V call is TRBV7-6, the J call TRBJ2-3; D unclear. Germline assignment: CDR1 SGHVS and CDR2 FNYEAQ. The V gene lost 1 base and the J gene lost 2 bases, with 7 bases spanning the gap. There are 14 residues in the CDR3. The CDR3 reads CASSLVLVTDTQYF. CDR3 bases: TGTGCCAGCAGCTTAGTCCTGGTCACAGATACGCAGTATTTT.

This clonotype showed up just a few times. This chain links TRBV7-2 with TRBJ2-1, with 7 bases fitting TRBD1. Germline loops: CDR1 SGHTA, CDR2 FQGNSA. This CDR3 has 14 residues. V gave up 6 bases and J gave up 8 bases; unmatched junction bases: 10. Written as DNA, the CDR3 is TGTGCCAGCAGTTTCACTACACAGGGGTATGAGCAGTTCTTC. This sequence encodes CASSFTTQGYEQFF.

In DNA, the CDR3 is TGTGCCAGCAGCTTACGATTTCCAGGTTCCTACGAGCAGTACTTC. It encodes CASSLRFPGSYEQYF. J is TRBJ2-7 and V is TRBV7-2; unclear D gene. The CDR3 spans 15 residues. V was cut by 2 bases and J by 1 base, with 12 bases left in between. Germline CDR1 is SGHTA and CDR2 is FQGNSA.

The rearrangement uses TRBV29-1 and TRBJ1-1; 7 nucleotides agree with TRBD1. Germline-derived CDR1 and CDR2 are SQVTM and ANQGSEA. The CDR3 is 12 residues long. V was pared by 8 bases and J by 4 bases, with 7 bases of the junction left unmatched. The CDR3 reads CSYGTAPTEAFF. In DNA form, the CDR3 reads TGCAGCTATGGGACAGCCCCCACTGAAGCTTTCTTT.

This clonotype was found a few times. This rearrangement joins TRBV15 to TRBJ2-7; D gene unclear. Germline loops: CDR1 LNHNV, CDR2 YYDKDF (reference sequence). V was pared by 1 base and J by 3 bases, with 7 bases between. The CDR3 loop spans 13 amino acids. CDR3 sequence reads: CATSRVGDYEQYF. The CDR3, as DNA: TGTGCCACCAGCAGAGTAGGAGACTACGAGCAGTACTTC.

The genes are TRBV4-2 and TRBJ2-3, with D perhaps TRBD2 (6 bases). The CDR3 has 17 residues. Trimming removed 0 bases at V and 1 base at J, with 14 bases between. Germline V lookup: CDR1 LGHNA, CDR2 YNFKEQ. In DNA form, the CDR3 reads TGTGCCAGCAGCCAAGAAAGAACGGGCGGGGGCACAGATACGCAGTATTTT. This gives the protein CASSQERTGGGTDTQYF.

This clonotype was observed a few times. V gene TRBV10-3 combines with J gene TRBJ2-7, with 9 bases matching TRBD2. This CDR3 is built from 15 residues. CDR1 and CDR2 (germline): ENHRY, SYGVKD. The junction had 9 bases not matched to a gene; V was cut back by 2 bases and J by 7 bases. This chain's CDR3 is CAISEVAGVPGEQYF. The CDR3 DNA sequence: TGTGCCATCAGTGAGGTAGCGGGGGTCCCTGGGGAGCAGTACTTC.

The chain recombines TRBV18 with TRBJ2-1; the match to TRBD1 covers 10 bases. Germline values: CDR1 KGHSH, CDR2 LQKENI. The CDR3 extends over 15 amino acids. J gave up 3 bases and V 4 bases, and 3 bases lay outside the gene matches. The CDR3 DNA reads as TGTGCCAGCTCACGCGGGACAGGGGACTACAATGAGCAGTTCTTC. Translated, it gives CASSRGTGDYNEQFF.

This clonotype was detected once. CDR3 region: CAISKFAGNEQFF. The CDR3, as DNA: TGTGCCATCAGTAAATTCGCTGGCAATGAGCAGTTCTTC. The chain carries TRBV10-3 and TRBJ2-1; D is ambiguous. Germline V gene lookup returns CDR1 ENHRY and CDR2 SYGVKD. The V gene lost 5 bases and the J gene lost 6 bases, with 11 bases spanning the gap. The CDR3 has 13 amino acids.

This clonotype was seen more than once but under ten times. J is TRBJ2-1 and V is TRBV29-1, with D uncertain. The V end lost 8 bases, the J end lost 10 bases, and 18 bases lay between the germline ends. The CDR3 runs to 12 residues. The germline gives CDR1 SQVTM, CDR2 ANQGSEA. For the CDR3, the DNA is TGCAGCCCTCGCTCGTGGAGTTCGGAGCAGTTCTTC. Protein: CSPRSWSSEQFF.